This T cell receptor beta chain was identified during a study of CD8 T cells in Susac syndrome. Roughly 0.5 to 1 ug RNA was reverse transcribed with random hexamers. TCRdb itself ran the immunoSEQ multiplex PCR reads through MiXCR, one entry per CDR3 protein. The profile shows tens of thousands of distinct CDR3 sequences, around 94% of them singletons. This TCR was sampled from a human donor in good health. Sequencing used CD8+ T cells from PBMCs.

The CDR3 region is CASSIAGSNTEAFF. CDR3 coding DNA: TGTGCCAGTAGTATTGCCGGTTCGAACACTGAAGCTTTCTTT. The gene calls are TRBV19 and TRBJ1-1; D remains ambiguous. Germline V gives CDR1 LNHDA, CDR2 SQIVND (reference sequence). CDR3 length equals 14 residues. The V gene lost 3 bases and the J gene lost 1 base, with 9 bases spanning the gap. Variable domain in full (rest from reference TRBV19 and TRBJ1-1): DGGITQSPKYLFRKEGQNVTLSCEQNLNHDAMYWYRQDPGQGLRLIYYSQIVNDFQKGDIAEGYSVSREKKESFPLTVTSAQKNPTAFYLCASSIAGSNTEAFFGQGTRLTVV.